The 29 T cell receptor beta chains listed next were all sequenced from one sample in a study of cytomegalovirus exposure and HLA in healthy donors. This PCR relied on a set of 60 Vbeta primers and 13 Jbeta primers. Profiled with immunoSEQ multiplex PCR; TCRdb holds only in-frame clones, not every one. The sample lists around 150,000 clones, 80% occurring once. Input material: PBMCs. The receptors stem from a man under 40 in good health and CMV-seronegative.

The chain recombines TRBV5-8 with TRBJ1-2; 8 bases fit TRBD1. The CDR3 length is 15 residues. Germline loops: CDR1 SGHTS, CDR2 YDEGEE. V lost 5 bases, J lost 0 bases, and 6 bases stayed unmatched. CDR3 DNA: TGTGCCAGCAGAACCCAGGGGGCGGCTAACTATGGCTACACCTTC. Its translation: CASRTQGAANYGYTF. Using reference TRBV5-8 and TRBJ1-2 for the parts outside the CDR3, the full variable domain is EAGVTQSPTHLIKTRGQQATLRCSPISGHTSVYWYQQALGLGLQFLLWYDEGEERNRGNFPPRFSGRQFPNYSSELNVNALELEDSALYLCASRTQGAANYGYTFGSGTRLTVV.

The CDR3 sequence is CASSPREGANTEAFF. CDR3 DNA sequence: TGCGCCAGCAGCCCTCGTGAAGGGGCGAACACTGAAGCTTTCTTT. The rearrangement uses TRBV5-1 and TRBJ1-1, with D possibly TRBD1 on 5 matching bases. The CDR3 spans 15 residues. CDR1 is SGHRS and CDR2 is YFSETQ in the germline V gene. V lost 4 bases to trimming and J lost 1 base, with 14 bases between them.

V usage is TRBV6-6 and J usage is TRBJ1-2, with 7 bases fitting TRBD1. Germline loops: CDR1 MNHNY, CDR2 SVGAGI (reference sequence). Trimming at V came to 7 bases and at J to 8 bases, leaving 7 bases not matched to a gene. This CDR3 has 12 amino acids. CDR3 coding DNA: TGTGCCAGCACCCCCGGGACAGTAGGCTACACCTTC. Amino acids: CASTPGTVGYTF.

The rearrangement links TRBV27 to TRBJ1-5; 8 bases are shared with TRBD1. Trimming removed 5 bases from V and 9 bases from J; junction bases left unmatched: 6. The CDR3 has 13 amino acids. CDR1 and CDR2 (germline): MNHEY, SMNVEV (reference sequence). CDR3 coding DNA: TGTGCCAGCAGTGTCAGGGGGCTCGGGCCCCAGCATTTT. Translated, it gives CASSVRGLGPQHF.

The rearrangement joins TRBV15 to TRBJ2-3, with 9 bases that match TRBD2. The CDR3 has 19 amino acids. CDR1 is LNHNV, CDR2 YYDKDF, per germline (reference sequence). V gave up 0 bases and J gave up 1 base; unmatched junction bases: 11. For the CDR3, the DNA is TGTGCCACCAGCAGAGATACCAGCGGGAGGTATGGCGGCACAGATACGCAGTATTTT. Its protein is CATSRDTSGRYGGTDTQYF.

The chain links TRBV28 to TRBJ1-3; 7 nucleotides match TRBD1. V shed 8 bases and J 4 bases; nucleotides not matched to a gene: 8. The CDR3 has 14 amino acids. Germline lookup yields CDR1 MDHEN and CDR2 SYDVKM. Written as DNA, the CDR3 is TGTGCCAGCGAAGGAGACAGGGCCGGAAACACCATATATTTT. Its translation is CASEGDRAGNTIYF.

The chain employs TRBV5-5 and TRBJ2-5; 9 bases fit TRBD2. The CDR3 totals 14 residues. V dropped 4 bases and J dropped 7; count of bases not matched to a gene: 8. Per the germline V gene, CDR1 is SGHKS and CDR2 is YYEKEE (reference sequence). The CDR3 protein is CASSPGTSSWTQYF. CDR3 in DNA: TGTGCCAGCAGCCCCGGGACTAGCTCGTGGACCCAGTACTTC.

The chain combines TRBV7-9 with TRBJ2-1; 8 positions match TRBD2. The CDR3 is 18 residues long. V shed 5 bases, J shed 2 bases, and the junction held 14 bases outside the gene matches. Germline V lookup: CDR1 SEHNR, CDR2 FQNEAQ (reference sequence). CDR3 loop: CASSPPLKRETPYNEQFF. The CDR3 nucleotides are TGTGCCAGCAGCCCCCCCCTTAAGCGGGAGACCCCCTACAATGAGCAGTTCTTC. The variable domain in full, with the rest retrieved from reference TRBV7-9 and TRBJ2-1, is DTGVSQNPRHKITKRGQNVTFRCDPISEHNRLYWYRQTLGQGPEFLTYFQNEAQLEKSRLLSDRFSAERPKGSFSTLEIQRTEQGDSAMYLCASSPPLKRETPYNEQFFGPGTRLTVL.

Concerning this clone: A much more abundant neighbour one base away suggests this may be a read error. The chain has TRBV5-1 and TRBJ1-1; D gene unclear. V lost 4 bases and J lost 1, with 8 bases in between. Germline CDR1 reads SGHRS; CDR2 reads YFSETQ. This CDR3 is 13 amino acids long. CDR3 amino acids: CASSLSENTEAFF. Here the CDR3 DNA reads TGCGCCAGCAGCCTCTCAGAGAACACTGAAGCTTTCTTT.

The chain couples TRBV5-1 to TRBJ2-7; possibly TRBD2 for D (6 bases). V was trimmed by 4 bases and J by 3 bases, leaving 20 bases between them. Germline-derived CDR1 and CDR2 are SGHRS and YFSETQ. The CDR3 runs 16 residues. The CDR3 loop reads CASSQPPGLRGYEQYF. CDR3 nucleotide sequence: TGCGCCAGCAGCCAGCCACCGGGACTCCGAGGCTACGAGCAGTACTTC.

The genes are TRBV7-9 and TRBJ2-7; the D is unclear. Between the trimmed V and J ends, which lost 6 bases and 3 bases, there was a span of 12 bases. The germline V gene encodes CDR1 SEHNR and CDR2 FQNEAQ (reference sequence). The CDR3 consists of 13 residues. In DNA, the CDR3 is TGTGCCAGCAGTCGCTACGTGAACTACGAGCAGTACTTC. Protein: CASSRYVNYEQYF. Variable domain in full (rest from reference TRBV7-9 and TRBJ2-7): DTGVSQNPRHKITKRGQNVTFRCDPISEHNRLYWYRQTLGQGPEFLTYFQNEAQLEKSRLLSDRFSAERPKGSFSTLEIQRTEQGDSAMYLCASSRYVNYEQYFGPGTRLTVT.

The rearrangement uses TRBV13 and TRBJ2-7, with D perhaps matching TRBD2 (5 bases). V was pared by 5 bases and J by 4 bases, with 12 bases between. The CDR3 runs 13 residues. Germline CDR1 and CDR2: PRHDT and FYEKMQ (reference sequence). CDR3 in amino acids: CASSTRNQYEQYF. The CDR3, as DNA: TGTGCCAGCAGCACTAGAAATCAGTACGAGCAGTACTTC.

J is TRBJ1-2 and V is TRBV30; D gene unclear. Germline CDR1 reads GTSNPN; CDR2 reads SVGIG (reference sequence). The CDR3 loop spans 15 amino acids. Trimming shortened V by 0 bases and J by 7 bases, and 18 bases separated the two germline ends. Here the CDR3 DNA reads TGTGCCTGGAGTGTACGACAAGCCTCCGGCCGTGGCTACACCTTC. Its translation is CAWSVRQASGRGYTF.

J is TRBJ2-6 and V is TRBV5-1; D not resolved. Per the germline V gene, CDR1 is SGHRS and CDR2 is YFSETQ. The CDR3 is 14 residues long. The V end lost 5 bases, the J end lost 0 bases, and 6 bases lay between the germline ends. Written as DNA, the CDR3 is TGCGCCAGCAGACCACTCTCTGGGGCCAACGTCCTGACTTTC. It codes for CASRPLSGANVLTF.

This sequence joins TRBV6-5 and TRBJ1-2, with D hard to call. The CDR3 is 14 amino acids. V gave up 8 bases and J gave up 4 bases, with 17 bases separating them. Germline lookup yields CDR1 MNHEY and CDR2 SVGAGI. The CDR3 DNA sequence: TGTGCCAGCGGCTCCACGAACATTTTCTATGGCTACACCTTC. This codes for CASGSTNIFYGYTF.

This sequence joins TRBV28 and TRBJ2-5, with TRBD1 as a possible D gene (5 bases). CDR1 and CDR2 from the germline V gene are MDHEN and SYDVKM. The CDR3 sequence is 14 residues long. V was shortened by 6 bases and J by 1 base, with 12 bases between the two germline ends. CDR3 loop: CASSGHPLQETQYF. In DNA, the CDR3 is TGTGCCAGCAGCGGACACCCGCTCCAAGAGACCCAGTACTTC.

This clone has a single count. The chain joins TRBV10-3 to TRBJ1-6, with 12 bases aligning to TRBD1. The CDR3 is 16 amino acids. The V segment lost 9 bases and the J segment 8 bases; nucleotides outside the gene matches: 11. CDR1 and CDR2 (germline): ENHRY, SYGVKD. Here the CDR3 DNA reads TGTGCCATAAAGGCGGGGACAGGGGGCTCTCATTCACCCCTCCACTTT. It yields the protein CAIKAGTGGSHSPLHF.

V gene TRBV29-1 combines with J gene TRBJ2-1, with D maybe TRBD2 (5 bases). Germline V CDR1 and CDR2: SQVTM, ANQGSEA. The CDR3 runs 13 residues. Trimming stripped 6 bases from V and 3 bases from J, with 12 bases between. Written as DNA, the CDR3 is TGCAGCGTCGTCCACCGGGACTACAATGAGCAGTTCTTC. Protein product: CSVVHRDYNEQFF.

J is TRBJ2-7 and V is TRBV7-9; 8 bases align to TRBD2. The CDR3 is 15 residues long. Germline lookup yields CDR1 SEHNR and CDR2 FQNEAQ (reference sequence). Trimming at V came to 8 bases and at J to 3 bases, leaving 12 bases not matched to a gene. CDR3 DNA: TGTGCCAGCGGATTATCGGCGGGAGGAGGCTACGAGCAGTACTTC. Translated: CASGLSAGGGYEQYF. Full variable domain (outside the CDR3, taken from reference TRBV7-9 and TRBJ2-7): DTGVSQNPRHKITKRGQNVTFRCDPISEHNRLYWYRQTLGQGPEFLTYFQNEAQLEKSRLLSDRFSAERPKGSFSTLEIQRTEQGDSAMYLCASGLSAGGGYEQYFGPGTRLTVT.

The V call is TRBV9, the J call TRBJ2-3; 11 bases agree with TRBD1. Germline V lookup: CDR1 SGDLS, CDR2 YYNGEE. This CDR3 spans 18 amino acids. V gave up 0 bases and J gave up 2 bases; unmatched junction bases: 8. CDR3 sequence reads: CASSVEGTGGGTTDTQYF. The CDR3 bases are TGTGCCAGCAGCGTAGAAGGGACAGGGGGGGGAACCACAGATACGCAGTATTTT.

The chain links TRBV2 to TRBJ1-5; 8 bases map to TRBD1. Per germline, CDR1 SNHLY and CDR2 FYNNEI. Germline trimming cut 4 bases from V and 7 bases from J; bases unmatched to any gene: 9. The length of the CDR3 is 15 residues. The CDR3 loop is CASSGGQGRGQPQHF. The CDR3 DNA follows: TGTGCCAGCAGTGGCGGACAGGGAAGAGGGCAGCCCCAGCATTTT.

The chain is built from TRBV9 and TRBJ2-1, with D tentatively TRBD2 (5 bases). CDR3 size: 14 residues. Germline V lookup: CDR1 SGDLS, CDR2 YYNGEE. V was pared by 2 bases and J by 7 bases, with 13 bases between. Written as DNA, the CDR3 is TGTGCCAGCAGCGTGGTTAGCGTGGAGAATGAGCAGTTCTTC. Translation: CASSVVSVENEQFF.

The chain carries TRBV25-1 and TRBJ2-2; 9 nucleotides agree with TRBD2. Trimming took 4 bases from V and 0 from J; bases not matched to a gene: 6. This CDR3 is 17 amino acids long. In germline, CDR1 is MGHDK, CDR2 SYGVNS. The CDR3 coding sequence is TGTGCCAGCAGTGTTAGCGGGAGTACGGCGAACACCGGGGAGCTGTTTTTT. This encodes CASSVSGSTANTGELFF.

The V and J genes are TRBV13 and TRBJ1-5, with a possible D match to TRBD1 (5 bases). The germline V gene encodes CDR1 PRHDT and CDR2 FYEKMQ (reference sequence). The CDR3 covers 11 residues. V was clipped by 7 bases and J by 7 bases, with 8 bases between them. The CDR3 here is CASKGRQPQHF. The CDR3 DNA reads as TGTGCCAGCAAGGGGAGGCAGCCCCAGCATTTT.

The chain couples TRBV6-1 to TRBJ2-3; D not resolved. The ends were cut back, 3 bases at V and 0 bases at J, with 10 bases in the middle. This CDR3 spans 15 amino acids. Germline V gives CDR1 MNHNS, CDR2 SASEGT. The CDR3 sequence: CASSDLESSTDTQYF. CDR3 coding DNA: TGTGCCAGCAGTGATTTAGAATCCAGCACAGATACGCAGTATTTT.

As for this clone: Other DNA sequences in this sample translate to the same CDR3. The J gene is TRBJ1-1, the V gene TRBV28; TRBD1 might be the D (5 bases). The germline CDR1 and CDR2 sequences are MDHEN and SYDVKM. The V end lost 3 bases, the J end lost 5 bases, and 7 bases lay between the germline ends. The CDR3 is 12 amino acids. CDR3 residues: CASSFGGTEAFF. The CDR3 DNA reads TGTGCCAGCAGTTTCGGGGGTACTGAAGCTTTCTTT.

This sequence joins TRBV6-6 and TRBJ1-4; D is possibly TRBD1 (5 bases). Germline CDR1 reads MNHNY; CDR2 reads SVGAGI (reference sequence). There are 14 residues in the CDR3. V was clipped by 8 bases and J by 8 bases, with 18 bases between them. This CDR3 reads CASWGLSEEEKLFF. DNA for the CDR3: TGTGCCAGCTGGGGACTCTCCGAGGAGGAAAAACTGTTTTTT.

V usage is TRBV10-3 and J usage is TRBJ2-3; 10 nucleotides align to TRBD1. CDR1 and CDR2 (germline): ENHRY, SYGVKD. There are 13 residues in the CDR3. V lost 6 bases and J lost 7; bases outside the gene matches: 4. The CDR3 protein is CAIRPGQGNTQYF. The CDR3 region has the DNA TGTGCCATCAGACCGGGACAGGGGAATACGCAGTATTTT.

This clone was found once. The chain recombines TRBV6-5 with TRBJ2-3; D not certain. V was pared by 2 bases and J by 1 base, with 10 bases between. Germline V gene lookup returns CDR1 MNHEY and CDR2 SVGAGI. CDR3 length: 15 amino acids. CDR3 sequence reads: CASSYAERGTDTQYF. DNA for the CDR3: TGTGCCAGCAGTTACGCAGAGCGAGGCACAGATACGCAGTATTTT.